The source of this T cell receptor beta chain is a study of T-cell memory formation after mild COVID-19. Study-wide findings and caveats: Pre-infection memory already had some responding clones, implying cross-reactive memory joined.

The sample holds a few counts of this clonotype. The antigen is unknown. This CDR3 has 15 residues. J was trimmed by 1 base and V by 6 bases; bases with no gene match: 8. Libraries for TCRalpha and TCRbeta carried sample barcodes and unique molecular identifiers via 5'RACE. TCRdb reprocessed the 5' RACE reads via MiXCR and lists one record per CDR3 protein. The sample consists of about 340,000 distinct CDR3 sequences, about 15% of them appearing once. The sequencing input was PBMCs or a T cell subset sorted from them (not recorded which). V and J are TRBV12-3 or TRBV12-4 and TRBJ2-7, with 8 bases fitting TRBD2. This receptor was taken from a man aged 18 to 29 who had mild COVID-19 (a few samples of this study predate the infection). Cell type and time point are not known. DNA of the CDR3: TGTGCCAGCAGCCCCTCGCGGGGGGTGTCCTACGAGCAGTACTTC. Translated, it gives CASSPSRGVSYEQYF.